The sequence of this TCR beta chain was determined in a study of beta chain features in type 1 diabetes. The length of the CDR3 is 19 residues. CDR1 is SGHTA, CDR2 FQGNSA, per germline. After removal of 5 bases from V and 0 bases from J, the junction contained 8 bases not matched to a gene. This clone was seen a handful of times. Its antigen is still unknown. Every participating donor gave one draw, a heparinised blood sample averaging approximately 110 mL. Cells sorted by CD45RO/CCR7/CD25/CD127/CD95/CD27 comprised CD4+ naive, central memory, regulatory and stem cell-like memory cells. Findings and caveats of the study: Researchers reported that naive, central memory and Treg TCRB repertoires appeared more similar in patients than in healthy donors. Lower insertion and higher deletion counts appeared at VDJ junctions in type 1 diabetes patients.

cDNA synthesis used the whole RNA isolate, giving expressed TCRB sequences. Sequenced by immunoSEQ multiplex PCR; TCRdb stores in-frame clones only, minus some. The data contain 970,000 or so clones, roughly 17% of them singletons. The sequenced sample consisted of naive CD4+ T cells from blood. The TCR was taken from a woman aged 18-29 years in good health. The chain couples TRBV7-2 to TRBJ2-2, with 14 bases lining up with TRBD2. Written as DNA, the CDR3 is TGTGCCAGCAGCCAGCGACTAGCGGGAGGGCCTACGAACACCGGGGAGCTGTTTTTT. It yields the protein CASSQRLAGGPTNTGELFF.